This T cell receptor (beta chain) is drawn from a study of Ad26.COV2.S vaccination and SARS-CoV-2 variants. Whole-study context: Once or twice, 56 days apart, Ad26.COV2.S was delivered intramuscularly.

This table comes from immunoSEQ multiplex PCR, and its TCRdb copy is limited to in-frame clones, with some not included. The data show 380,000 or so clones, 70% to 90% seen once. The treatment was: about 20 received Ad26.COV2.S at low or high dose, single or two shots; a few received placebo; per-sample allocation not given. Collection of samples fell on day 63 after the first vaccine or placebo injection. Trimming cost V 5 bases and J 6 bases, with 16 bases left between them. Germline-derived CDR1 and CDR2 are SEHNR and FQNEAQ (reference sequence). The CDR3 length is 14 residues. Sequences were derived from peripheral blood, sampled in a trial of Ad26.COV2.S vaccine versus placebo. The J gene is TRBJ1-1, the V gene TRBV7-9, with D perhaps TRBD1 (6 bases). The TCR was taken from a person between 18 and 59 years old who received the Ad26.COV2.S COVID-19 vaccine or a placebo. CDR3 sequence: CASSVQGDGAEAFF. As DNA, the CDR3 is TGTGCCAGCAGCGTACAGGGTGACGGCGCTGAAGCTTTCTTT.